This TCR beta chain was identified during a study of OX40 agonist ivuxolimab in advanced cancers. Study overall: Melanoma, hepatocellular carcinoma, head and neck or renal cell cancer occurred in dose-escalation patients. Three patients responded partially, comprising one with hepatocellular carcinoma and two with cutaneous melanoma.

The repertoire was sequenced with immunoSEQ multiplex PCR; TCRdb's copy has only in-frame clones and lacks some. The data contain 77,000 or so clones, more than 70% of them singletons. The germline V gene encodes CDR1 KGHSH and CDR2 LQKENI. V dropped 7 bases and J dropped 8 bases, with 27 bases sitting between them. This CDR3 is built from 17 residues. Specimen: CD4+ or CD8+ T cells sorted from blood, collected in a trial of the OX40 agonist ivuxolimab. V gene TRBV18 combines with J gene TRBJ2-4; D possibly corresponds to TRBD1 (6 bases). The source is an adult with an advanced solid tumor such as melanoma, head and neck, liver or kidney cancer. This chain's CDR3 is CASFRPSTGKGGDIQYF. The CDR3 region has the DNA TGTGCCAGCTTCCGGCCCTCCACTGGCAAAGGGGGAGACATTCAGTACTTC.